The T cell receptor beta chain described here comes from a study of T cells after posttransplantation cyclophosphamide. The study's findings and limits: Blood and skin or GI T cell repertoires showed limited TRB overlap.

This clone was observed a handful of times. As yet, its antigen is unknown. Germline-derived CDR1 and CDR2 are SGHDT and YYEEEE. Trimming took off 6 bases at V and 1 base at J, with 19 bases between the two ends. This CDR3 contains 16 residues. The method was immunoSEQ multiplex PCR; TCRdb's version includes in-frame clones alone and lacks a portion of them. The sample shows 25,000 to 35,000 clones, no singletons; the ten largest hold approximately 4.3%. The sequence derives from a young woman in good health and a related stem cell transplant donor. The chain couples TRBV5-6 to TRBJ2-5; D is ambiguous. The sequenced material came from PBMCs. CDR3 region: CASKPSARLLQETQYF. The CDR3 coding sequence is TGTGCCAGCAAACCTTCCGCGCGTCTCCTCCAAGAGACCCAGTACTTC.